This TCR beta chain was obtained from a study of identical twins. The study, taken as a whole, reports: Cord blood's abundant beta clonotypes had fewer insertions, unlike memory repertoires.

V was pared by 2 bases and J by 4 bases, with 11 bases between. This CDR3 has 14 amino acids. Germline CDR1 and CDR2: KGHSH and LQKENI. Comment on this clonotype: As yet, its antigen is unknown.

With no exceptions, donors were healthy Caucasians. TCRdb itself ran the 5' RACE reads through MiXCR, one entry per CDR3 protein. Of 1.5 million to 2 million distinct CDR3 sequences in the sample, about 32% are singletons; the top ten hold under 0.35%. Material for sequencing was cord blood. V gene TRBV18 combines with J gene TRBJ1-2, with no clear D. This TCR came from a newborn girl in good health. The CDR3 bases are TGTGCCAGCTCACCAGTTGGGGAAGGCTATGGCTACACCTTC. It yields the protein CASSPVGEGYGYTF. The full variable domain, rest sourced from reference TRBV18 and TRBJ1-2, is NAGVMQNPRHLVRRRGQEARLRCSPMKGHSHVYWYRQLPEEGLKFMVYLQKENIIDESGMPKERFSAEFPKEGPSILRIQQVVRGDSAAYFCASSPVGEGYGYTFGSGTRLTVV.